Following are 10 T cell receptor beta chains from one sample sequenced in a study of OX40 agonist ivuxolimab in advanced cancers. TCRdb's table, derived via immunoSEQ multiplex PCR, lists solely in-frame clones and lacks some. The sample contains over 65,000 clones, 90% to 95% of which appear only once. Material: CD4+ or CD8+ T cells sorted from blood, obtained in a trial of the OX40 agonist ivuxolimab. Receptor source: an adult with an advanced solid tumor such as melanoma, head and neck, liver or kidney cancer.

J is TRBJ2-1 and V is TRBV11-2; 7 nucleotides align to TRBD1. The germline CDR1 and CDR2 sequences are SGHAT and FQNNGV. The CDR3 spans 15 residues. Germline trimming cut 3 bases from V and 8 bases from J; bases unmatched to any gene: 10. The CDR3 nucleotides read TGTGCCAGCAGCTTCGCAGGGGGAATAAACTATGAGCAGTTCTTC. Translation gives CASSFAGGINYEQFF.

The genes are TRBV7-6 and TRBJ2-6, with D possibly being TRBD1 or TRBD2 (6 bases each). Trimming pared 1 base from V and 4 bases from J, leaving 11 bases between. The CDR3 runs 16 residues. The V gene's germline CDR1 is SGHVS and CDR2 FNYEAQ. The CDR3 protein is CASSLVGGLGANVLTF. The CDR3 DNA reads as TGTGCCAGCAGCTTAGTGGGGGGCTTGGGGGCCAACGTCCTGACTTTC.

This sequence joins TRBV5-1 and TRBJ1-4; D perhaps matches TRBD1 (5 bases). The CDR3 runs to 15 residues. The V gene lost 4 bases and the J gene lost 5 bases, with 15 bases spanning the gap. Looked up from germline, CDR1 is SGHRS and CDR2 is YFSETQ. CDR3 in DNA: TGCGCCAGCAGCGATGCAGGGACGAAGAATGAAAAACTGTTTTTT. It encodes CASSDAGTKNEKLFF.

This chain joins TRBV27 and TRBJ2-6, with D perhaps TRBD1 or TRBD2 (5 bases each). This CDR3 is built from 18 residues. Germline V CDR1 and CDR2: MNHEY, SMNVEV (reference sequence). With 4 bases removed from V and 2 bases from J, the gap between germline ends came to 18 bases. CDR3 loop: CASSSWPGPGPGANVLTF. Written as DNA, the CDR3 is TGTGCCAGCAGTTCCTGGCCGGGACCCGGACCTGGGGCCAACGTCCTGACTTTC.

This clone was counted once. This rearrangement joins TRBV7-2 to TRBJ2-3, with D unresolved. This CDR3 has 11 residues. Germline loops: CDR1 SGHTA, CDR2 FQGNSA. V lost 6 bases to trimming and J lost 6 bases, with 7 bases between them. CDR3 amino acids: CASRVGDTQYF. CDR3 DNA sequence: TGTGCCAGCAGGGTCGGGGATACGCAGTATTTT. The full variable domain, its missing parts supplied by reference TRBV7-2 and TRBJ2-3, is GAGVSQSPSNKVTEKGKDVELRCDPISGHTALYWYRQSLGQGLEFLIYFQGNSAPDKSGLPSDRFSAERTGGSVSTLTIQRTQQEDSAVYLCASRVGDTQYFGPGTRLTVL.

The V and J genes are TRBV7-2 and TRBJ2-2; weak D call: TRBD2 (6 bases). The CDR3 is 13 residues long. The V and J ends lost 2 bases and 7 bases respectively, with 8 bases between them. CDR1 SGHTA and CDR2 FQGNSA come from the germline V gene. The CDR3 nucleotides are TGTGCCAGCAGCTTACGGGAGATCGGGGAGCTGTTTTTT. It codes for CASSLREIGELFF.

The chain joins TRBV5-1 to TRBJ2-1; D not resolved. Germline V lookup: CDR1 SGHRS, CDR2 YFSETQ. The germline V and J ends were trimmed by 1 base and 2 bases, with 10 bases remaining between them. CDR3 length: 15 amino acids. The CDR3: CASSLQSTPYNEQFF. The CDR3 coding sequence is TGCGCCAGCAGCTTGCAGTCGACCCCCTACAATGAGCAGTTCTTC.

The J gene is TRBJ1-2, the V gene TRBV6-1, with a possible D match to TRBD1 (6 bases). This CDR3 region has 16 residues. Germline V lookup: CDR1 MNHNS, CDR2 SASEGT. V was shortened by 1 base and J by 4 bases, with 16 bases between the two germline ends. The CDR3 DNA sequence: TGTGCCAGCAGTGAAGGTTCCTCGGGGGCAGGCTATGGCTACACCTTC. Its translation: CASSEGSSGAGYGYTF.

Only one count was recorded for this clone. One end of the junction is discordant with germline, which a read error may explain. This rearrangement joins TRBV19 to TRBJ1-5, with 7 bases fitting TRBD1. The CDR3 sequence is 13 residues long. CDR1 and CDR2 (germline): LNHDA, SQIVND (reference sequence). The CDR3 sequence is CASSIGTVPIMDF. DNA for the CDR3: TGTGCCAGTAGTATTGGGACAGTACCTATTATGGATTTT.

The gene calls are TRBV7-2 and TRBJ2-3; D is uncertain. This CDR3 region has 14 residues. The germline gives CDR1 SGHTA, CDR2 FQGNSA. V was cut by 1 base and J by 0 bases, with 5 bases left in between. The CDR3 spells CASSLVISTDTQYF. The CDR3 coding sequence is TGTGCCAGCAGCTTAGTTATTAGCACAGATACGCAGTATTTT.